The 15 T cell receptor beta chains below were found in one sample sequenced in a study of cytomegalovirus exposure and HLA in healthy donors. Produced via immunoSEQ multiplex PCR; TCRdb's table is partial and in-frame only. Of a few hundred thousand clones listed, roughly 90% are singletons. The specimen was PBMCs. These receptors all stem from a woman aged 18-29 years in good health and CMV-seronegative.

The chain combines TRBV9 with TRBJ2-7; 10 positions agree with TRBD2. Germline CDR1 and CDR2: SGDLS and YYNGEE. The trim removed 3 bases at V and 7 bases at J, leaving 4 bases unmatched. The CDR3 is 13 residues long. As DNA, the CDR3 is TGTGCCAGCAGCGCGGGACTAGCGTCGGAGCAGTACTTC. Its translation is CASSAGLASEQYF.

J is TRBJ2-7 and V is TRBV5-1, with a tentative D call TRBD1 (6 bases). The CDR3 is 12 residues long. V was trimmed by 4 bases and J by 6 bases, leaving 11 bases between them. Per the germline V gene, CDR1 is SGHRS and CDR2 is YFSETQ. The chain's CDR3 is CASSPGAAEQYF. CDR3 sequence (DNA): TGCGCCAGCAGCCCAGGGGCTGCCGAGCAGTACTTC.

The rearrangement uses TRBV28 and TRBJ1-2; D call uncertain. CDR3 length: 13 residues. In germline, CDR1 is MDHEN, CDR2 SYDVKM. The V end lost 1 base, the J end lost 7 bases, and 10 bases lay between the germline ends. CDR3 nucleotides: TGTGCCAGCAGTTTATTAGACATACGTGGCTACACCTTC. It is translated as CASSLLDIRGYTF.

The chain links TRBV15 to TRBJ1-2; no clear D gene. Germline V gives CDR1 LNHNV, CDR2 YYDKDF (reference sequence). Trimming removed 0 bases from V and 4 bases from J, with 15 bases in between. The CDR3 consists of 16 residues. The DNA for the CDR3 is TGTGCCACCAGCAGAGAGGTTGAGGAACTACTCTATGGCTACACCTTC. Translating gives CATSREVEELLYGYTF. The complete variable domain, with remaining parts taken from reference TRBV15 and TRBJ1-2, reads DAMVIQNPRYQVTQFGKPVTLSCSQTLNHNVMYWYQQKSSQAPKLLFHYYDKDFNNEADTPDNFQSRRPNTSFCFLDIRSPGLGDTAMYLCATSREVEELLYGYTFGSGTRLTVV.

The chain is built from TRBV12-5 and TRBJ1-5, with D possibly matching TRBD1 (5 bases). Trimming pared 0 bases from V and 0 bases from J, leaving 15 bases between. Germline CDR1 is LGHNT and CDR2 is FRNRAP. The length of the CDR3 is 18 residues. Written as DNA, the CDR3 is TGTGCTAGTGGTTTGGTTCTGGGGCCGGATCATAGCAATCAGCCCCAGCATTTT. Protein product: CASGLVLGPDHSNQPQHF.

This clone was detected only once. The V and J genes are TRBV7-2 and TRBJ2-7; D might be TRBD1 (7 bases). The CDR3 covers 15 residues. Germline CDR1 and CDR2: SGHTA and FQGNSA. Trimming removed 1 base at V and 3 bases at J, with 13 bases between. The CDR3 bases are TGTGCCAGCAGCTTAGAGGGGGGACAGTTCTACGAGCAGTACTTC. This encodes CASSLEGGQFYEQYF.

The chain uses TRBV30 and TRBJ1-5; D gene uncertain. V shed 0 bases and J shed 5 bases, with 14 bases lying between them. The CDR3 consists of 15 residues. CDR1 GTSNPN and CDR2 SVGIG come from the germline V gene (reference sequence). The CDR3: CAWSVRSGWHQPQHF. The CDR3 DNA follows: TGTGCCTGGAGTGTACGTAGCGGGTGGCATCAGCCCCAGCATTTT.

This clone appeared a single time. The CDR3 loop is CASSFGRGLGQYYEQYF. The CDR3 DNA sequence: TGTGCCAGCAGTTTTGGCCGGGGATTAGGCCAATACTACGAGCAGTACTTC. The rearrangement links TRBV28 to TRBJ2-7; maybe TRBD2 (5 bases). This CDR3 has 17 residues. With 3 bases removed from V and 3 bases from J, the gap between germline ends came to 21 bases. Germline CDR1 and CDR2: MDHEN and SYDVKM.

This chain joins TRBV4-3 and TRBJ1-4; D is possibly TRBD1 (6 bases). Trimming took off 4 bases at V and 8 bases at J, with 17 bases between the two ends. From germline, CDR1 is LGHNA and CDR2 YSLEER. CDR3 length: 15 amino acids. CDR3 residues: CASSPEAGVSEKLFF. CDR3 bases: TGCGCCAGCAGCCCCGAAGCAGGGGTTAGCGAAAAACTGTTTTTT.

The chain carries TRBV19 and TRBJ1-5; weak D call: TRBD1 (5 bases). Germline V CDR1 and CDR2: LNHDA, SQIVND (reference sequence). The CDR3 length is 15 residues. With 5 bases removed from V and 6 bases from J, the gap between germline ends came to 17 bases. The DNA for the CDR3 is TGTGCCAGTAGTCTCCTCTGGGGCGGGGGTCAGCCCCAGCATTTT. Translated, it gives CASSLLWGGGQPQHF.

This clone is a singleton in its sample. The gene calls are TRBV25-1 and TRBJ1-1; a weak D match, TRBD1 (6 bases). V lost 4 bases, J lost 4 bases, and 13 bases lay in between. The CDR3 length is 14 residues. Germline V CDR1 and CDR2: MGHDK, SYGVNS. The CDR3 coding sequence is TGTGCCAGCAGTGCGGTGGGGGCCGGCACTGAAGCTTTCTTT. Residues: CASSAVGAGTEAFF.

The table lists this clone with a count of one. This sequence joins TRBV7-9 and TRBJ1-2; 11 bases agree with TRBD1. V shed 5 bases and J 8 bases; nucleotides not matched to a gene: 7. Per germline, CDR1 SEHNR and CDR2 FQNEAQ (reference sequence). This CDR3 is built from 14 residues. CDR3 region: CASSAGTGGHGYTF. The CDR3 bases are TGTGCCAGCAGCGCTGGGACAGGGGGGCACGGCTACACCTTC. The entire variable domain, with the rest obtained from reference TRBV7-9 and TRBJ1-2, is as follows: DTGVSQNPRHKITKRGQNVTFRCDPISEHNRLYWYRQTLGQGPEFLTYFQNEAQLEKSRLLSDRFSAERPKGSFSTLEIQRTEQGDSAMYLCASSAGTGGHGYTFGSGTRLTVV.

This sequence joins TRBV4-1 and TRBJ2-7; 11 nucleotides agree with TRBD2. This CDR3 has 16 amino acids. The trim removed 4 bases at V and 0 bases at J, leaving 5 bases unmatched. From germline, CDR1 is MGHRA and CDR2 YSYEKL. In nucleotides, the CDR3 is TGCGCCAGCAGCCCCTTGGGGACTAGCGGCTCCTACGAGCAGTACTTC. Its protein is CASSPLGTSGSYEQYF.

The genes are TRBV9 and TRBJ1-4; 9 bases fit TRBD1. Looked up from germline, CDR1 is SGDLS and CDR2 is YYNGEE. V gave up 0 bases and J gave up 6 bases; unmatched junction bases: 3. The CDR3 runs 15 residues. This CDR3 reads CASSVVGTGYEKLFF. DNA of the CDR3: TGTGCCAGCAGCGTAGTCGGGACAGGGTATGAAAAACTGTTTTTT.

The rearrangement joins TRBV4-2 to TRBJ1-6; D remains unclear. CDR3 length equals 15 residues. Germline values: CDR1 LGHNA, CDR2 YNFKEQ. V lost 0 bases and J 5 bases, leaving 8 bases between the germline ends. The CDR3 sequence: CASSQDRGHNSPLHF. The CDR3 bases are TGTGCCAGCAGCCAAGATCGCGGGCATAATTCACCCCTCCACTTT.